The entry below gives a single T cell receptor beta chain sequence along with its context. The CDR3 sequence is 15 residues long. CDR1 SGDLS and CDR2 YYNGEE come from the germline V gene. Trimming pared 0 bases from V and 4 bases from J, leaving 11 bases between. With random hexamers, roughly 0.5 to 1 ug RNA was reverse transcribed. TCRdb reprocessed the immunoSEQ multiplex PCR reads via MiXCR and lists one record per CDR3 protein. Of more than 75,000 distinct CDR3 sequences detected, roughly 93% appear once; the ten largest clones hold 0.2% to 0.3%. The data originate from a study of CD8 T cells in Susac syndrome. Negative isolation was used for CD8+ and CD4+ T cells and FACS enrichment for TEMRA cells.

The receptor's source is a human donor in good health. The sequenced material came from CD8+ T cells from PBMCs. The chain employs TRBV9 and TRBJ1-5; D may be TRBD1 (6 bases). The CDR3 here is CASSVDSGDNQPQHF. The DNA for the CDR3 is TGTGCCAGCAGCGTAGATTCAGGGGATAATCAGCCCCAGCATTTT.